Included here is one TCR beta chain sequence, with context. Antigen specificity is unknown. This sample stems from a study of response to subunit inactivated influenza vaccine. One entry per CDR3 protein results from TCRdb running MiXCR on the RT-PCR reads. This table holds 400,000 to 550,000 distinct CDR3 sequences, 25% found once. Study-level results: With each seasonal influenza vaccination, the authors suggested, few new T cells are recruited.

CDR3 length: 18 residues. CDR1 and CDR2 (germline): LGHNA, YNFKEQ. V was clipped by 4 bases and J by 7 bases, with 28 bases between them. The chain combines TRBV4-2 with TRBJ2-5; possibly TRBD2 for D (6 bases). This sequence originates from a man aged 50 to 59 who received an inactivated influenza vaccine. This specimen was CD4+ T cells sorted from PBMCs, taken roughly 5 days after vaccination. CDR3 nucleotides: TGTGCCAGCAGCCCTTCCCAATTCCGGGACGGCGGAGGGGCGACCCAGTACTTC. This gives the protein CASSPSQFRDGGGATQYF.